This T cell receptor beta chain was sequenced during a study of CD8+CD57+ T cells in acquired aplastic anemia. Study-wide context: Sorted CD4+ and CD8+ cells gave an average of approximately 3 ug of DNA.

Study-wide results and limits: Patients versus controls showed no significant CD8+ Simpson's diversity difference. Patients and controls shared 25 to 30 CD8+ CDR3 sequences, which appeared highly expressed in patients and within their immunodominant clones.

Both TCR beta VDJ combination and CDR3 sequence profiling were carried out. Genomic DNA was the template for this profiling. TCRdb reprocessed the reads with MiXCR, giving one entry per CDR3 protein. The table records roughly 500,000 distinct CDR3 sequences, 25% to 40% of them present only once. The CDR3 is made up of 12 amino acids, end residues included. Germline values: CDR1 SQVTM, CDR2 ANQGSEA. In regard to this clonotype: The target antigen is unknown. Because the CDR3's place on the DNA is in doubt, the DNA is left out and the CDR3 is given as listed by TCRdb.

Whoever was chosen for sequencing had shown CD8+CD57+ cell expansion by flow cytometry. As a group, the patients uniformly had severe acquired aplastic anemia. V is TRBV29-1 and J is TRBJ1-5; the table's D call of TRBD1 was not tested on the DNA. The specimen was sorted CD4+, CD8+, or CD8+CD57+ T cells (not recorded which) from PBMCs. This clonotype was obtained from a human donor with aplastic anemia. CDR3: CSVGTGNQPRHF.